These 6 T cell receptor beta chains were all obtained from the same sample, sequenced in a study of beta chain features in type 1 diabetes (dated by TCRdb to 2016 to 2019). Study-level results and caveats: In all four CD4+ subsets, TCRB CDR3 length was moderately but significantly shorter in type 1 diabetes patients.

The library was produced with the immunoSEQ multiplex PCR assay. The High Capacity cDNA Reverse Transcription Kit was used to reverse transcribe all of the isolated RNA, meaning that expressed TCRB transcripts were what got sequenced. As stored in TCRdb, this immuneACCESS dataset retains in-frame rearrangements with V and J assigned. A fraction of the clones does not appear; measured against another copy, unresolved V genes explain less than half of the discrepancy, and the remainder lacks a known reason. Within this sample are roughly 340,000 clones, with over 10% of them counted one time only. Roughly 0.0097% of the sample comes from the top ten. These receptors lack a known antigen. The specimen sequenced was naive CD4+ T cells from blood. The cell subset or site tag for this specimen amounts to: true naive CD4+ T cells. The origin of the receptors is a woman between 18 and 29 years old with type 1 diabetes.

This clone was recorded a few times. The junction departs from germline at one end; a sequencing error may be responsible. The CDR3 protein is CASSLGGRVNNF. The CDR3, as DNA: TGTGCCAGCAGCTTAGGTGGGAGGGTAAACAATTTT. The V and J genes are TRBV7-2 and TRBJ2-3, with 7 positions matching TRBD2. This CDR3 comprises 12 residues. Germline assignment: CDR1 SGHTA and CDR2 FQGNSA.

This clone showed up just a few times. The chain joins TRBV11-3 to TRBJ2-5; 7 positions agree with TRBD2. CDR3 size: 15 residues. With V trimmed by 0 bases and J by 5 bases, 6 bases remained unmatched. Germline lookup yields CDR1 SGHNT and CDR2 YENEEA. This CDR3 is CASSLESFGGETQYF. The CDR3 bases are TGTGCCAGCAGCTTAGAGTCGTTCGGGGGGGAGACCCAGTACTTC. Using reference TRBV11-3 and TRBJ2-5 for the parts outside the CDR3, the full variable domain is EAGVVQSPRYKIIEKKQPVAFWCNPISGHNTLYWYLQNLGQGPELLIRYENEEAVDDSQLPKDRFSAERLKGVDSTLKIQPAELGDSAVYLCASSLESFGGETQYFGPGTRLLVL.

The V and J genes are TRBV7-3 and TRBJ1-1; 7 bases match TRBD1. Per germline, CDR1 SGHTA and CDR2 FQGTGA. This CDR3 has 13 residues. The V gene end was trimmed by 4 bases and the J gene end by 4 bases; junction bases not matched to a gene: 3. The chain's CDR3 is CASSSTGSTEAFF. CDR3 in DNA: TGTGCCAGCAGCTCGACAGGGAGCACTGAAGCTTTCTTT. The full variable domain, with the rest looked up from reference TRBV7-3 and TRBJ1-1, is GAGVSQTPSNKVTEKGKYVELRCDPISGHTALYWYRQSLGQGPEFLIYFQGTGAADDSGLPNDRFFAVRPEGSVSTLKIQRTERGDSAVYLCASSSTGSTEAFFGQGTRLTVV.

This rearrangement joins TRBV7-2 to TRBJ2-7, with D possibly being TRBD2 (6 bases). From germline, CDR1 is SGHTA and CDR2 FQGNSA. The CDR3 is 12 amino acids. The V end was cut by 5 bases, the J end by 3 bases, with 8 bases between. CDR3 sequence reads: CASSRGVYEQYF. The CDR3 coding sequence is TGTGCCAGCAGCCGCGGGGTCTACGAGCAGTACTTC.

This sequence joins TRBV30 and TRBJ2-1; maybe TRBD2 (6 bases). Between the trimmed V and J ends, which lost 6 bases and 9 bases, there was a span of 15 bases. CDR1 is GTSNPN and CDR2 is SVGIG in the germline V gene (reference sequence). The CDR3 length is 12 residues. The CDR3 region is CACSLAGSEQFF. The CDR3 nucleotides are TGTGCCTGCAGCTTGGCGGGGAGTGAGCAGTTCTTC.

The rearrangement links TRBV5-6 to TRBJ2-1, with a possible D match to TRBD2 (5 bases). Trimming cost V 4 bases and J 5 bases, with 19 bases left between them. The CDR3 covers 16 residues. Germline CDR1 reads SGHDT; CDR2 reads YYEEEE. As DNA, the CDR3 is TGTGCCAGCAGCCCCCTTGGAGGTAGACTACACAATGAGCAGTTCTTC. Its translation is CASSPLGGRLHNEQFF.